The source of this T cell receptor beta chain is a study of cytomegalovirus exposure and HLA in healthy donors. PCR amplification relied on 60 Vbeta primers (plus 13 Jbeta primers). TCRdb keeps only in-frame clones here, not all; method: immunoSEQ multiplex PCR. The sample shows approximately 130,000 clones, about four fifths of them seen only once. Germline V gene lookup returns CDR1 KGHSH and CDR2 LQKENI. The CDR3 extends over 14 amino acids. The germline V and J ends were trimmed by 3 bases and 6 bases, with 12 bases remaining between them. V is TRBV18 and J is TRBJ2-1; no definite D call. The sequence came from a man in his thirties or forties in good health and CMV-seronegative. The sample taken for sequencing was PBMCs. The CDR3, as DNA: TGTGCCAGCTCACCCCCTAGTTTTGTCAATGAGCAGTTCTTC. This encodes CASSPPSFVNEQFF. The full variable domain, with the rest looked up from reference TRBV18 and TRBJ2-1, is NAGVMQNPRHLVRRRGQEARLRCSPMKGHSHVYWYRQLPEEGLKFMVYLQKENIIDESGMPKERFSAEFPKEGPSILRIQQVVRGDSAAYFCASSPPSFVNEQFFGPGTRLTVL.